This T cell receptor beta chain appears in the sequencing data of a study of T-cell reconstitution after alpha-beta-depleted transplantation in children. V was cut by 4 bases and J by 7 bases, with 14 bases left in between. Germline-derived CDR1 and CDR2 are SGDLS and YYNGEE. CDR3 length: 13 residues. This clonotype was observed at least ten times. Preparation of the TCRbeta library was carried out with unique molecular identifiers. TCRdb independently ran MiXCR on the PCR reads; one entry per CDR3 protein. Among approximately 210,000 distinct CDR3 sequences listed, about 15% were seen once. The chain combines TRBV9 with TRBJ1-1; D perhaps matches TRBD1 (5 bases). The sequences come from PBMCs from the stem cell graft donor, collected from the stem cell graft. The sequence was collected from a human donor who donated a stem cell graft to a child with acute lymphoblastic leukemia. The CDR3 DNA reads as TGTGCCAGCAGCCCATCAGGGCGTGTTGAAGCTTTCTTT. Translating gives CASSPSGRVEAFF.